This TCR beta chain comes out of a study of blood T cell repertoires in COVID-19. About the study: Samples of COVID-19 (acute and convalescent) were obtained from the United States, Italy and Spain. T cells, B-cell-depleted T cells, or PBMCs supplied cDNA or gDNA.

Per the germline V gene, CDR1 is SGHVS and CDR2 is FQNEAQ. The ends lost 1 base at V and 1 base at J; junction bases unmatched: 3. The length of the CDR3 is 15 residues. In the study's own analysis: Reference gene primer amplification yielded estimated nucleated cell counts. TCRdb's table, derived via immunoSEQ multiplex PCR, lists solely in-frame clones and lacks some. The DNA gave D and trimming, while V, J and clone size come from that table. The sample includes around 270,000 clones, 85% to 90% seen only once; the top ten take about 4.6%. The receptor was derived from a man between 40 and 49 years old with acute or convalescent COVID-19. The chain combines TRBV7-8 with TRBJ2-5, with TRBD1 identical over 7 bases. The sample comprised peripheral blood. The CDR3 region has the DNA TGTGCCAGCAGCTTAGTGAGACAGGGCCAAGAGACCCAGTACTTC. Protein product: CASSLVRQGQETQYF.